The 20 T cell receptor beta chains below come from one sample, sequenced in a study of cytotoxic CD8 clonotypes in ibrutinib-treated CLL. Assay: immunoSEQ multiplex PCR; the TCRdb copy retains only in-frame clones and omits some. This sample has about 45,000 clones, with 60% to 75% found just once. The sequences come from PBMCs, collected after 12 months of ibrutinib treatment. These receptors were taken from a human donor with chronic lymphocytic leukemia.

This clone appeared a single time. V and J are TRBV29-1 and TRBJ1-6; the D is unclear. The germline gives CDR1 SQVTM, CDR2 ANQGSEA. The CDR3 totals 13 residues. V was pared by 7 bases and J by 0 bases, with 7 bases between. The CDR3: CSALSSYNSPLHF. The CDR3 DNA reads as TGCAGCGCCTTAAGCTCCTATAATTCACCCCTCCACTTT. The variable domain in full, completed from reference TRBV29-1 and TRBJ1-6, reads SAVISQKPSRDICQRGTSLTIQCQVDSQVTMMFWYRQQPGQSLTLIATANQGSEATYESGFVIDKFPISRPNLTFSTLTVSNMSPEDSSIYLCSALSSYNSPLHFGNGTRLTVT.

The chain recombines TRBV29-1 with TRBJ2-1, with D possibly being TRBD1 (5 bases). Germline V gives CDR1 SQVTM, CDR2 ANQGSEA. This CDR3 has 15 residues. V lost 4 bases, J lost 4 bases, and 17 bases lay in between. The CDR3 region is CSVVPDIGAYNEQFF. The CDR3 DNA reads as TGCAGCGTTGTTCCGGACATTGGGGCTTACAATGAGCAGTTCTTC.

This chain joins TRBV9 and TRBJ2-3; D remains ambiguous. Trimming removed 4 bases from V and 4 bases from J, with 16 bases in between. Germline CDR1 reads SGDLS; CDR2 reads YYNGEE. The CDR3 has 15 amino acids. The chain's CDR3 is CASSPPLWGADTQYF. CDR3 DNA: TGTGCCAGCAGCCCTCCGTTATGGGGTGCAGATACGCAGTATTTT.

V gene TRBV30 combines with J gene TRBJ1-6, with TRBD1 matching over 10 bases. Trimming removed 5 bases from V and 10 bases from J; junction bases left unmatched: 5. CDR3 length: 13 residues. Germline V gene data show CDR1 as GTSNPN and CDR2 as SVGIG (reference sequence). The CDR3 spells CAWDGTGDSPLHF. CDR3 bases: TGTGCCTGGGACGGGACAGGGGACTCACCCCTCCACTTT.

The chain employs TRBV4-1 and TRBJ1-1; 7 nucleotides agree with TRBD1. V gave up 4 bases and J gave up 5 bases; unmatched junction bases: 7. The germline gives CDR1 MGHRA, CDR2 YSYEKL. The CDR3 runs 14 residues. DNA for the CDR3: TGCGCCAGCAGCCCAGCGACAGGGAGGACTGAAGCTTTCTTT. Translated, it gives CASSPATGRTEAFF.

The chain recombines TRBV18 with TRBJ2-2, with D unclear. This CDR3 has 17 residues. Germline-derived CDR1 and CDR2 are KGHSH and LQKENI. Trimming left V 3 bases short and J 2 bases short, with 16 bases between. CDR3 region: CASSPMVTGRNTGELFF. The CDR3 DNA sequence: TGTGCCAGCTCACCGATGGTGACGGGTAGAAACACCGGGGAGCTGTTTTTT.

The J gene is TRBJ2-5, the V gene TRBV5-1; 10 bases are a match to TRBD2. There are 14 residues in the CDR3. Trimming took 5 bases from V and 2 from J; bases not matched to a gene: 3. The germline V gene encodes CDR1 SGHRS and CDR2 YFSETQ. This chain's CDR3 is CASRPTSGQETQYF. The CDR3 DNA reads TGCGCCAGCAGGCCGACTAGCGGGCAAGAGACCCAGTACTTC.

This clone was picked up a small number of times. V gene TRBV29-1 combines with J gene TRBJ2-2; D unclear. Germline V gene lookup returns CDR1 SQVTM and CDR2 ANQGSEA. V was clipped by 5 bases and J by 0 bases, with 10 bases between them. This CDR3 spans 14 amino acids. The CDR3 protein is CSVKRLTNTGELFF. The CDR3, as DNA: TGCAGCGTTAAGAGGCTCACGAACACCGGGGAGCTGTTTTTT.

The V gene is TRBV5-1, the J gene TRBJ2-2, with a tentative D call TRBD1 (5 bases). The CDR3 contains 14 residues. Germline V CDR1 and CDR2: SGHRS, YFSETQ. V lost 5 bases and J 2 bases, leaving 10 bases between the germline ends. The CDR3 bases are TGCGCCAGCAGTTCAGACAGTAACACCGGGGAGCTGTTTTTT. It encodes CASSSDSNTGELFF.

The chain carries TRBV6-5 and TRBJ2-7, with D hard to call. Germline values: CDR1 MNHEY, CDR2 SVGAGI. The CDR3 is 16 residues long. The ends were cut back, 0 bases at V and 2 bases at J, with 14 bases in the middle. CDR3 residues: CASSYSHAAYTYEQYF. CDR3 coding DNA: TGTGCCAGCAGTTACTCTCATGCGGCCTATACCTACGAGCAGTACTTC.

This clone occurred a few times. The chain has TRBV7-9 and TRBJ2-7; D is unclear. This CDR3 has 13 amino acids. V was cut by 1 base and J by 1 base, with 5 bases left in between. Germline V gene lookup returns CDR1 SEHNR and CDR2 FQNEAQ (reference sequence). Written as DNA, the CDR3 is TGTGCCAGCAGCTTAGTCCGTTCCTACGAGCAGTACTTC. Protein sequence: CASSLVRSYEQYF.

The J gene is TRBJ2-1, the V gene TRBV5-8, with D maybe TRBD1 (6 bases). The ends were cut back, 2 bases at V and 10 bases at J, with 16 bases in the middle. The CDR3 has 14 residues. The V gene's germline CDR1 is SGHTS and CDR2 YDEGEE. In DNA, the CDR3 is TGTGCCAGCAGCTTTGTCCTGGGGGCCTGGGAGCAGTTCTTC. As protein: CASSFVLGAWEQFF.

This rearrangement joins TRBV4-1 to TRBJ1-4, with D unclear. From germline, CDR1 is MGHRA and CDR2 YSYEKL. This CDR3 comprises 14 residues. Trimming left V 2 bases short and J 8 bases short, with 12 bases between. This chain's CDR3 is CASSQIEPGEKLFF. In nucleotides, the CDR3 is TGCGCCAGCAGCCAAATAGAGCCGGGAGAAAAACTGTTTTTT.

J is TRBJ2-7 and V is TRBV7-6; a weak D match, TRBD1 (5 bases). CDR1 SGHVS and CDR2 FNYEAQ come from the germline V gene. V shed 5 bases and J shed 4 bases, with 18 bases lying between them. This CDR3 region has 15 residues. Here the CDR3 DNA reads TGTGCCAGCAGCCCGAATCCAGGGTCTCCATACGAGCAGTACTTC. This encodes CASSPNPGSPYEQYF.

The chain uses TRBV7-3 and TRBJ2-2, with a weak D call TRBD1 (6 bases). Germline CDR1 is SGHTA and CDR2 is FQGTGA. The CDR3 is 14 residues long. Trimming cost V 6 bases and J 1 base, with 9 bases left between them. DNA for the CDR3: TGTGCCAGCAGTATGGGACAGAACACCGGGGAGCTGTTTTTT. Encoded protein: CASSMGQNTGELFF.

V gene TRBV5-1 combines with J gene TRBJ2-3; TRBD2 matches at 13 bases. CDR1 is SGHRS and CDR2 is YFSETQ in the germline V gene. The J segment lost 4 bases and the V segment lost 3 bases, leaving 14 bases of the junction unmatched. The CDR3 covers 19 residues. DNA of the CDR3: TGCGCCAGCAGCTCTGTCCCGGGACTAGCGGGGCGGGGCCCAGATACGCAGTATTTT. This gives the protein CASSSVPGLAGRGPDTQYF.

The chain uses TRBV7-9 and TRBJ2-2; TRBD1 agrees at 7 bases. V was pared by 7 bases and J by 1 base, with 6 bases of the junction left unmatched. Per germline, CDR1 SEHNR and CDR2 FQNEAQ (reference sequence). This CDR3 has 15 amino acids. For the CDR3, the DNA is TGTGCCAGCACCCTGACAGGGAGGAACACCGGGGAGCTGTTTTTT. The encoded protein is CASTLTGRNTGELFF.

There are a few counts of this clone. The V and J genes are TRBV19 and TRBJ2-6, with 10 bases aligning to TRBD1. Germline loops: CDR1 LNHDA, CDR2 SQIVND (reference sequence). CDR3 length equals 16 residues. Unmatched junction bases numbered 5, after V lost 9 bases and J lost 0 bases. The CDR3, as DNA: TGTGCCAGCACCGGGACAGGGGACTCTGGGGCCAACGTCCTGACTTTC. It encodes CASTGTGDSGANVLTF.

This chain joins TRBV11-2 and TRBJ2-2; TRBD2 agrees at 10 bases. Trimming at V came to 5 bases and at J to 4 bases, leaving 7 bases not matched to a gene. The CDR3 loop spans 16 amino acids. The germline CDR1 and CDR2 sequences are SGHAT and FQNNGV. CDR3 protein: CASSQRGGFITGELFF. Here the CDR3 DNA reads TGTGCCAGCAGCCAGCGGGGGGGCTTTATCACCGGGGAGCTGTTTTTT.

This clone is a singleton in its sample. The rearrangement links TRBV6-1 to TRBJ1-2; tentatively, D is TRBD1 (6 bases). CDR3 size: 16 residues. Per the germline V gene, CDR1 is MNHNS and CDR2 is SASEGT. V lost 1 base and J lost 4, with 16 bases in between. CDR3: CASSEVAGARGYGYTF. CDR3 nucleotides: TGTGCCAGCAGTGAAGTGGCAGGGGCCAGGGGCTATGGCTACACCTTC.